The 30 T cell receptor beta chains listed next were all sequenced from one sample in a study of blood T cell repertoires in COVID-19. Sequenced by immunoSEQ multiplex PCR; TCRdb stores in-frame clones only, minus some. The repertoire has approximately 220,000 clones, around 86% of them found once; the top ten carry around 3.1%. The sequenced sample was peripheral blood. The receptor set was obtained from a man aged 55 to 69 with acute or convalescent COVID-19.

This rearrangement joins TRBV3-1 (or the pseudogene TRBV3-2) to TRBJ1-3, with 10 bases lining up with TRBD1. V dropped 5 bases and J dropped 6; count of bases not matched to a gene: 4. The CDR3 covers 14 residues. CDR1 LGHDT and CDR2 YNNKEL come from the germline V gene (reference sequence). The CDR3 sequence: CASSLTGGENTIYF. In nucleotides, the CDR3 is TGTGCCAGCAGCTTGACAGGGGGCGAAAACACCATATATTTT.

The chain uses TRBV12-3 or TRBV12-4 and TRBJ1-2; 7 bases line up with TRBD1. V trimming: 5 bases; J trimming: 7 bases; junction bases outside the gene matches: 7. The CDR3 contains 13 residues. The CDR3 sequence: CASSDREGAGYTF. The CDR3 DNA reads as TGTGCCAGCAGTGACAGGGAAGGGGCTGGCTACACCTTC.

CDR3 protein: CASSPGTGGSNQPQHF. In DNA, the CDR3 is TGTGCCAGCAGCCCTGGGACAGGGGGCAGCAATCAGCCCCAGCATTTT. The chain combines TRBV5-6 with TRBJ1-5, with 12 bases that match TRBD1. V was pared by 4 bases and J by 1 base, with 3 bases of the junction left unmatched. This CDR3 contains 16 residues. Per the germline V gene, CDR1 is SGHDT and CDR2 is YYEEEE.

The CDR3 is CASSLSAGAQITQYF. In DNA form, the CDR3 reads TGTGCCAGCAGCTTATCAGCGGGGGCCCAGATTACGCAGTATTTT. This chain links TRBV7-2 with TRBJ2-3; 8 bases are a match to TRBD2. CDR1 and CDR2 (germline): SGHTA, FQGNSA. V trimming: 2 bases; J trimming: 8 bases; junction bases outside the gene matches: 9. The CDR3 contains 15 residues. The variable domain in full, with the rest retrieved from reference TRBV7-2 and TRBJ2-3, is GAGVSQSPSNKVTEKGKDVELRCDPISGHTALYWYRQSLGQGLEFLIYFQGNSAPDKSGLPSDRFSAERTGGSVSTLTIQRTQQEDSAVYLCASSLSAGAQITQYFGPGTRLTVL.

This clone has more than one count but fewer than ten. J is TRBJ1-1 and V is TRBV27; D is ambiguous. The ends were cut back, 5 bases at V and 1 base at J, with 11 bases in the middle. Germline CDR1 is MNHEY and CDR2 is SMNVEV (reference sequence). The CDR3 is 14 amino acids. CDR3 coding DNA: TGTGCCAGCAGTCCCCTCCACAGGAACACTGAAGCTTTCTTT. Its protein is CASSPLHRNTEAFF.

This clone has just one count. This chain's CDR3 is CASSESSGGPLSTDTQYF. For the CDR3, the DNA is TGCGCCAGCAGTGAGTCTAGCGGGGGGCCTCTCAGCACAGATACGCAGTATTTT. The chain employs TRBV10-2 and TRBJ2-3; 10 bases agree with TRBD2. Trimming cost V 0 bases and J 0 bases; bases outside gene matches: 6. CDR1 WSHSY and CDR2 SAAADI come from the germline V gene. CDR3 size: 18 residues.

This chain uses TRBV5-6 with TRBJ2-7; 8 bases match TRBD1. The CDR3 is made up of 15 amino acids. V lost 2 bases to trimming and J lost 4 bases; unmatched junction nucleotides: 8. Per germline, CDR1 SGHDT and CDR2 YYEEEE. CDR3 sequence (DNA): TGTGCCAGCAGCTTTCGTGGGACAGGAGCTTACGAGCAGTACTTC. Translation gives CASSFRGTGAYEQYF.

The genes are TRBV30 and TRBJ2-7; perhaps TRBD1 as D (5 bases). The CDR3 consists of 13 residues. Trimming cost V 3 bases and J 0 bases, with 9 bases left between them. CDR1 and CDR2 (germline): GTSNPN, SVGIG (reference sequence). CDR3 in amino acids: CAWRLQDSYEQYF. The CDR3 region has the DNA TGTGCCTGGAGGTTACAGGACTCCTACGAGCAGTACTTC.

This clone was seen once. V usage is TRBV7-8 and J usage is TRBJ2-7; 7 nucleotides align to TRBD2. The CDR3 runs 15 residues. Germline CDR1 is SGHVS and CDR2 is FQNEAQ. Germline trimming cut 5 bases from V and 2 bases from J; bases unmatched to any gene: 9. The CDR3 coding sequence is TGTGCCAGCAGCCCGCGGCGGGGGATCACCTACGAGCAGTACTTC. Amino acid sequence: CASSPRRGITYEQYF. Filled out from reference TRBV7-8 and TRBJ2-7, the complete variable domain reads GAGVSQSPRYKVAKRGQDVALRCDPISGHVSLFWYQQALGQGPEFLTYFQNEAQLDKSGLPSDRFFAERPEGSVSTLKIQRTQQEDSAVYLCASSPRRGITYEQYFGPGTRLTVT.

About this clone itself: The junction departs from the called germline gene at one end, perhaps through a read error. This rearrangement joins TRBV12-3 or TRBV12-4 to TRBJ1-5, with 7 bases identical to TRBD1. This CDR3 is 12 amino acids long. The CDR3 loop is CASLSSTGPKHF. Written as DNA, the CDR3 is TGTGCCAGCCTATCATCGACAGGGCCCAAGCATTTT.

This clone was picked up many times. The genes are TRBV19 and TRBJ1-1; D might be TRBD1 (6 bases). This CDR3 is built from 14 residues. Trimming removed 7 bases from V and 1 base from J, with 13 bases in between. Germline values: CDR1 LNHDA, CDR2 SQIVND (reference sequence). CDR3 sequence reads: CASTEDRQNTEAFF. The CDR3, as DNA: TGTGCCAGTACCGAGGACAGACAGAACACTGAAGCTTTCTTT. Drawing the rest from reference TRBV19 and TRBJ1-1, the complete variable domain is DGGITQSPKYLFRKEGQNVTLSCEQNLNHDAMYWYRQDPGQGLRLIYYSQIVNDFQKGDIAEGYSVSREKKESFPLTVTSAQKNPTAFYLCASTEDRQNTEAFFGQGTRLTVV.

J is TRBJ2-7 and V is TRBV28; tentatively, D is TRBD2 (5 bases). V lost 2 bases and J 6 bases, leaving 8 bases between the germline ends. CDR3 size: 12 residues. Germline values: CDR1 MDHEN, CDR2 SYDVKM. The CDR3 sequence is CASSLVASEQYF. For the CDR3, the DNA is TGTGCCAGCAGTTTAGTAGCGAGCGAGCAGTACTTC. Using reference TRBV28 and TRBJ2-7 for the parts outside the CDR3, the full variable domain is DVKVTQSSRYLVKRTGEKVFLECVQDMDHENMFWYRQDPGLGLRLIYFSYDVKMKEKGDIPEGYSVSREKKERFSLILESASTNQTSMYLCASSLVASEQYFGPGTRLTVT.

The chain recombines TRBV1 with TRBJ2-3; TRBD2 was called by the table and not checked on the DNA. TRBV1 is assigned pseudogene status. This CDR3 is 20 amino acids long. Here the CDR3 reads CTSSQARTSGGAKSTDTQYF. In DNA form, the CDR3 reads TGCACCAGCAGCCAAGCCCGGACTAGCGGGGGGGCGAAAAGCACAGATACGCAGTATTTT.

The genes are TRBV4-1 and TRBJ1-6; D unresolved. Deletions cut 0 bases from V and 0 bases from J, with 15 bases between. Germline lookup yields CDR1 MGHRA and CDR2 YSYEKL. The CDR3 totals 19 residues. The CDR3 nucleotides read TGCGCCAGCAGCCAAGAAAGAGTCCCCGAGAGCTCCTATAATTCACCCCTCCACTTT. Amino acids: CASSQERVPESSYNSPLHF.

In DNA, the CDR3 is TGTGCCACCAGGGGAGGTGTTCGCGAGACCCAGTACTTC. It yields the protein CATRGGVRETQYF. The rearrangement joins TRBV24-1 to TRBJ2-5, with D maybe TRBD2 (6 bases). There are 13 residues in the CDR3. The germline V gene has CDR1 KGHDR and CDR2 SFDVKD. Trimming took 7 bases from V and 5 from J, leaving 13 bases between them.

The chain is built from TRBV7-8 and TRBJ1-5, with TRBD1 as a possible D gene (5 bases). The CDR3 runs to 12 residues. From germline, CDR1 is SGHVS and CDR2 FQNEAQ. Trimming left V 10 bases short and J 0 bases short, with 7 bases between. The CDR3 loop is CATGGSNQPQHF. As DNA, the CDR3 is TGTGCCACCGGGGGTAGCAATCAGCCCCAGCATTTT.

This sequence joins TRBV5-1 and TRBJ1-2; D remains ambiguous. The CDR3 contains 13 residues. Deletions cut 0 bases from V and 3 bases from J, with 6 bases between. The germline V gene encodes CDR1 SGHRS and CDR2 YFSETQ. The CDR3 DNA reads TGCGCCAGCAGCTTGGAGTCAGACTATGGCTACACCTTC. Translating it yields CASSLESDYGYTF.

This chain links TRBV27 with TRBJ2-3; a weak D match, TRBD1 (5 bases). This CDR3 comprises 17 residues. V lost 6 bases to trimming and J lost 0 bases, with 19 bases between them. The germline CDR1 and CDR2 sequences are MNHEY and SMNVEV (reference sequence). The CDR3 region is CASSPPPGKGSTDTQYF. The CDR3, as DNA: TGTGCCAGCAGCCCCCCCCCAGGGAAAGGGAGCACAGATACGCAGTATTTT.

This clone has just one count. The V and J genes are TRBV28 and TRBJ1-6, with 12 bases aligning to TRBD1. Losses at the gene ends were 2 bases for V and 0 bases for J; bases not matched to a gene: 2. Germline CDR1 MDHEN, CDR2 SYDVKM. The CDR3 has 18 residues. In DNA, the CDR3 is TGTGCCAGCAGTTTAGGGACAGGGGGCAGCTCCTATAATTCACCCCTCCACTTT. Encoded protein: CASSLGTGGSSYNSPLHF.

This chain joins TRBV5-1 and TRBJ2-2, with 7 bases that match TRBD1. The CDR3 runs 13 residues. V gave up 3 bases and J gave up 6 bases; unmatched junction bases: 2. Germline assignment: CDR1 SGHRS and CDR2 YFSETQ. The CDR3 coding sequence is TGCGCCAGCAGCTCGCAGGGGGCCGGGGAGCTGTTTTTT. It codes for CASSSQGAGELFF.

The DNA for the CDR3 is TGTGCCAGCAGTCGGACAGGTAAATCCCTCCGGGAGCCCCAGCATTTT. The encoded protein is CASSRTGKSLREPQHF. The genes are TRBV28 and TRBJ1-5; 7 bases agree with TRBD1. Looked up from germline, CDR1 is MDHEN and CDR2 is SYDVKM. The J segment lost 8 bases and the V segment lost 5 bases, leaving 15 bases of the junction unmatched. This CDR3 is built from 16 residues.

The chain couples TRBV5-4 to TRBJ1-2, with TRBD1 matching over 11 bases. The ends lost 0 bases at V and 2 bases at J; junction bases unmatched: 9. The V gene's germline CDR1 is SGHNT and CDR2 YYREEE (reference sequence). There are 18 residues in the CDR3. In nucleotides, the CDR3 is TGTGCCAGCAGCTTGGCCAACGGACAGGGGGCGCGGAACTATGGCTACACCTTC. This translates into CASSLANGQGARNYGYTF.

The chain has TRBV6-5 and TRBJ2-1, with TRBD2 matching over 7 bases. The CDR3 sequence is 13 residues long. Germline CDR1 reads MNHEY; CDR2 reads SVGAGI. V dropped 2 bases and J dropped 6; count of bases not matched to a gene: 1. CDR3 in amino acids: CASSYQRGNEQFF. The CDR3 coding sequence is TGTGCCAGCAGTTACCAGCGGGGCAATGAGCAGTTCTTC.

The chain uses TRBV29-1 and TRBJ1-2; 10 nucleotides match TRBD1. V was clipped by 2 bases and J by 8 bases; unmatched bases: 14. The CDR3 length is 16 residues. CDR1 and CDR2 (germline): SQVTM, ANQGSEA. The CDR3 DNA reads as TGCAGCGTTGAAAGGTGGACAGGGGGAATGGTTTACGGCTACACCTTC. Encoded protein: CSVERWTGGMVYGYTF.

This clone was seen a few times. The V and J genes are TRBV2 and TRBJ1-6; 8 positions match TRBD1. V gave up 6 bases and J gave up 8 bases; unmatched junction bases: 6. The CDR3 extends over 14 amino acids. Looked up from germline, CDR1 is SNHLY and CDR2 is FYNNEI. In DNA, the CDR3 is TGTGCCAGCAGCGGGACAGGAGGTGATTCACCCCTCCACTTT. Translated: CASSGTGGDSPLHF.

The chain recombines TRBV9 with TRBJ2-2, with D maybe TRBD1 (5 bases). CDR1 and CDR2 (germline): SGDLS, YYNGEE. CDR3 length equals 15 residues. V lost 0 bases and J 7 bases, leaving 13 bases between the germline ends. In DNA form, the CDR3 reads TGTGCCAGCAGCGTAGATGGACAAGGGCACGGGGAGCTGTTTTTT. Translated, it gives CASSVDGQGHGELFF. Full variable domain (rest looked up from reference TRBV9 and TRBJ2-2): DSGVTQTPKHLITATGQRVTLRCSPRSGDLSVYWYQQSLDQGLQFLIQYYNGEERAKGNILERFSAQQFPDLHSELNLSSLELGDSALYFCASSVDGQGHGELFFGEGSRLTVL.

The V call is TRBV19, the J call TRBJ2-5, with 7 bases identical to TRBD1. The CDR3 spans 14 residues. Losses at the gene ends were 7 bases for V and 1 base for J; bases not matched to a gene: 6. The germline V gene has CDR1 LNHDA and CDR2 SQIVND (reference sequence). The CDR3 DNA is TGTGCCAGTACCAACAGGGGCAGCCAAGAGACCCAGTACTTC. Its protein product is CASTNRGSQETQYF.

CDR3 protein: CATSDSRVDSYNEQFF. CDR3 nucleotides: TGTGCCACCAGTGATTCGAGGGTTGACTCCTACAATGAGCAGTTCTTC. This chain connects TRBV24-1 to TRBJ2-1, with a weak D call TRBD2 (5 bases). CDR3 size: 16 residues. From germline, CDR1 is KGHDR and CDR2 SFDVKD. The V and J ends lost 2 bases and 0 bases respectively, with 10 bases between them.

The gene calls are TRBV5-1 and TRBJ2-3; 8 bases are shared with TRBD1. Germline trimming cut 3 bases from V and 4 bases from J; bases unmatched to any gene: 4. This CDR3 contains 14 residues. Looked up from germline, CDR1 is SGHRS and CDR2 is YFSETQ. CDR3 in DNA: TGCGCCAGCAGCTCCCAGGGGGCTGCAGATACGCAGTATTTT. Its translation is CASSSQGAADTQYF.

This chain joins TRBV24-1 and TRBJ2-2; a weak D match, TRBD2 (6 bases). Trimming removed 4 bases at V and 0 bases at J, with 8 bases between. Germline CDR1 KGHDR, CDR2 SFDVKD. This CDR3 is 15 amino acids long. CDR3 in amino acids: CATSDPSANTGELFF. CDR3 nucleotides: TGTGCCACCAGTGACCCTAGCGCGAACACCGGGGAGCTGTTTTTT.